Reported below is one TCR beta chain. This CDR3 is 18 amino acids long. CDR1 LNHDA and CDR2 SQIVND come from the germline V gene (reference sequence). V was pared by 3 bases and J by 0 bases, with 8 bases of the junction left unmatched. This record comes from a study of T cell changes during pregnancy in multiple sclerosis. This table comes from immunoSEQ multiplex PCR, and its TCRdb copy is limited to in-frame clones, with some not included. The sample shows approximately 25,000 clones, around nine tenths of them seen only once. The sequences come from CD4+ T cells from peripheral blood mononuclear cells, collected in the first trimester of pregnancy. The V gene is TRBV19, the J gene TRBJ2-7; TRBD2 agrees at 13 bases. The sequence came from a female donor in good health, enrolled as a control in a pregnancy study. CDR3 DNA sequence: TGTGCCAGTAGTATTGAAGGACTAGCGGGAGCCACCTCCTACGAGCAGTACTTC. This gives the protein CASSIEGLAGATSYEQYF.